This is a list of T cell receptor beta chains from one sample in a study of CD8+ T cells in alopecia areata. The protocol was immunoSEQ multiplex PCR, while the TCRdb copy is restricted to in-frame clones and leaves out a portion. In the table there are over 150,000 clones, about 56% of which are singletons. The sample consisted of CD8+ T cells sorted from blood. The receptor source for this set is a human donor in good health. CDR3s include the opening cysteine and the closing phenylalanine or tryptophan. A D gene is named only where the DNA matches it firmly. Rows give clone size only sometimes, using once, few, many, or a class for an expanded clone.

j_call: TRBJ2-7; clone_size: -; v_call: TRBV7-2; d_call: -; cdr3_aa: CASSLNAAYEQYF; cdr3_nt: TGTGCCAGCAGCTTGAACGCGGCCTACGAGCAGTACTTC
j_call: TRBJ2-5; clone_size: few; v_call: TRBV29-1; d_call: -; cdr3_aa: CSATLGEETQYF; cdr3_nt: TGCAGCGCAACGCTGGGAGAAGAGACCCAGTACTTC
j_call: TRBJ1-2; clone_size: -; v_call: TRBV27; d_call: TRBD1; cdr3_aa: CASSLSQGYGYTF; cdr3_nt: TGTGCCAGCAGCCTTTCACAGGGGTACGGCTACACCTTC
j_call: TRBJ1-2; clone_size: -; v_call: TRBV5-6; d_call: -; cdr3_aa: CASSSRTDYGYTF; cdr3_nt: TGTGCCAGCAGCTCTAGGACGGACTATGGCTACACCTTC
j_call: TRBJ1-2; clone_size: few; v_call: TRBV19; d_call: TRBD1; cdr3_aa: CASSPERTGVYYGYTF; cdr3_nt: TGTGCCAGTAGTCCTGAAAGAACAGGGGTTTATTATGGCTACACCTTC
j_call: TRBJ1-2; clone_size: -; v_call: TRBV11-2; d_call: -; cdr3_aa: CASRSTGGGYGYTF; cdr3_nt: TGTGCCAGCAGGTCGACTGGAGGAGGCTATGGCTACACCTTC
j_call: TRBJ1-1; clone_size: -; v_call: TRBV4-1; d_call: -; cdr3_aa: CASSFGTLEAFF; cdr3_nt: TGCGCCAGCAGCTTCGGGACTCTTGAAGCTTTCTTT
j_call: TRBJ1-2; clone_size: -; v_call: TRBV7-9; d_call: TRBD1; cdr3_aa: CASSPPGTGKTYGYTF; cdr3_nt: TGTGCCAGCAGCCCCCCCGGGACAGGGAAAACTTATGGCTACACCTTC
j_call: TRBJ2-3; clone_size: -; v_call: TRBV30; d_call: TRBD2; cdr3_aa: CAWSVGGLASDTQYF; cdr3_nt: TGTGCCTGGAGTGTGGGGGGACTAGCGTCAGATACGCAGTATTTT
j_call: TRBJ1-1; clone_size: -; v_call: TRBV5-1; d_call: -; cdr3_aa: CASSSDRPFGNTEAFF; cdr3_nt: TGCGCCAGCAGCTCTGACAGACCCTTCGGGAACACTGAAGCTTTCTTT
j_call: TRBJ2-2; clone_size: few; v_call: TRBV9; d_call: TRBD2; cdr3_aa: CASSARDYSNTGELFF; cdr3_nt: TGTGCCAGCAGCGCCCGGGACTACTCGAACACCGGGGAGCTGTTTTTT
j_call: TRBJ2-3; clone_size: -; v_call: TRBV2; d_call: -; cdr3_aa: CASRHPSGHSSAAGDTQYF; cdr3_nt: TGTGCCAGCAGACACCCCAGTGGGCATTCCAGCGCTGCCGGGGATACGCAGTATTTT
j_call: TRBJ1-2; clone_size: -; v_call: TRBV2; d_call: -; cdr3_aa: CASSDGVSNYGYTF; cdr3_nt: TGTGCCAGCAGTGACGGAGTTTCTAACTATGGCTACACCTTC
j_call: TRBJ1-2; clone_size: few; v_call: TRBV5-1; d_call: -; cdr3_aa: CASSLDRVNGYTF; cdr3_nt: TGCGCCAGCAGCTTGGACAGGGTAAATGGCTACACCTTC
j_call: TRBJ1-4; clone_size: -; v_call: TRBV4-1; d_call: -; cdr3_aa: CASSRMSREDEKLFF; cdr3_nt: TGCGCCAGCAGCCGGATGAGCAGGGAGGATGAAAAACTGTTTTTT
j_call: TRBJ2-1; clone_size: few; v_call: TRBV25-1; d_call: TRBD1; cdr3_aa: CASALLGTGYNEQFF; cdr3_nt: TGTGCCAGCGCCCTCCTTGGGACAGGGTACAATGAGCAGTTCTTC
j_call: TRBJ2-7; clone_size: -; v_call: TRBV7-6; d_call: TRBD2; cdr3_aa: CASSPGPRLAGDYEQYF; cdr3_nt: TGTGCCAGCAGCCCGGGCCCGCGACTAGCGGGGGACTACGAGCAGTACTTC
j_call: TRBJ2-1; clone_size: -; v_call: TRBV10-3; d_call: TRBD2; cdr3_aa: CAISALAGGPGNEQFF; cdr3_nt: TGTGCCATCAGTGCGCTGGCGGGGGGGCCAGGTAATGAGCAGTTCTTC
j_call: TRBJ1-2; clone_size: -; v_call: TRBV7-6; d_call: -; cdr3_aa: CASSLVGHGYTF; cdr3_nt: TGTGCCAGCAGCTTAGTAGGTCATGGCTACACCTTC
j_call: TRBJ2-7; clone_size: -; v_call: TRBV15; d_call: -; cdr3_aa: CATSSGLSSYEQYF; cdr3_nt: TGTGCCACCAGCAGCGGACTGAGCTCCTACGAGCAGTACTTC
j_call: TRBJ2-2; clone_size: few; v_call: TRBV29-1; d_call: -; cdr3_aa: CSVESIGGPTGELFF; cdr3_nt: TGCAGCGTTGAATCGATCGGGGGCCCCACAGGGGAGCTGTTTTTT
j_call: TRBJ2-7; clone_size: few; v_call: TRBV6-1; d_call: TRBD2; cdr3_aa: CASSFRGDEQYF; cdr3_nt: TGTGCCAGCAGTTTCCGGGGGGACGAGCAGTACTTC
j_call: TRBJ1-2; clone_size: few; v_call: TRBV29-1; d_call: -; cdr3_aa: CSVDSRPYGYTF; cdr3_nt: TGCAGCGTTGACTCCCGGCCCTATGGCTACACCTTC
j_call: TRBJ1-1; clone_size: -; v_call: TRBV4-1; d_call: -; cdr3_aa: CASSQDAGASEAFF; cdr3_nt: TGCGCCAGCAGCCAAGACGCGGGTGCATCTGAAGCTTTCTTT
j_call: TRBJ2-7; clone_size: -; v_call: TRBV5-1; d_call: -; cdr3_aa: CASSEDTPRTYEQYF; cdr3_nt: TGCGCCAGCAGCGAGGACACTCCCCGGACCTACGAGCAGTACTTC
j_call: TRBJ1-4; clone_size: -; v_call: TRBV2; d_call: TRBD1; cdr3_aa: CASSENAGGSEKLFF; cdr3_nt: TGTGCCAGCAGTGAAAATGCAGGGGGGAGTGAAAAACTGTTTTTT
j_call: TRBJ1-6; clone_size: -; v_call: TRBV27; d_call: TRBD1; cdr3_aa: CASSLIQGAYSPLHF; cdr3_nt: TGTGCCAGCAGTTTAATTCAGGGGGCCTATTCACCCCTCCACTTT
j_call: TRBJ2-7; clone_size: -; v_call: TRBV4-2; d_call: -; cdr3_aa: CASSHSQGIRDEQYF; cdr3_nt: TGTGCCAGCAGCCATTCACAGGGTATTCGGGACGAGCAGTACTTC
j_call: TRBJ2-5; clone_size: -; v_call: TRBV29-1; d_call: TRBD2; cdr3_aa: CSVDAREAAYQETQYF; cdr3_nt: TGCAGCGTAGACGCACGGGAGGCAGCGTACCAAGAGACCCAGTACTTC
j_call: TRBJ1-5; clone_size: -; v_call: TRBV6-1; d_call: TRBD1; cdr3_aa: CASSDWGGTGHF; cdr3_nt: TGTGCCAGCAGTGATTGGGGGGGGACAGGGCATTTT
j_call: TRBJ1-1; clone_size: -; v_call: TRBV29-1; d_call: -; cdr3_aa: CSLTGGTLNTEAFF; cdr3_nt: TGCAGCCTCACCGGAGGAACCCTGAACACTGAAGCTTTCTTT
j_call: TRBJ1-5; clone_size: -; v_call: TRBV28; d_call: -; cdr3_aa: CASSLNRYNQPQHF; cdr3_nt: TGTGCCAGCAGTTTAAACAGATACAATCAGCCCCAGCATTTT
j_call: TRBJ2-5; clone_size: -; v_call: TRBV10-3; d_call: -; cdr3_aa: CAIKGGLEETQYF; cdr3_nt: TGTGCCATCAAGGGGGGGTTGGAAGAGACCCAGTACTTC
j_call: TRBJ1-2; clone_size: -; v_call: TRBV6-5; d_call: -; cdr3_aa: CASSQGFYGYTF; cdr3_nt: TGTGCCAGCTCCCAGGGCTTCTATGGCTACACCTTC
j_call: TRBJ2-3; clone_size: -; v_call: TRBV6-5; d_call: -; cdr3_aa: CASSDEGSSDTQYF; cdr3_nt: TGTGCCAGCAGTGACGAAGGCAGCTCAGATACGCAGTATTTT
j_call: TRBJ1-2; clone_size: -; v_call: TRBV27; d_call: TRBD1; cdr3_aa: CASSPFRGREGYTF; cdr3_nt: TGTGCCAGCAGCCCCTTCAGGGGGCGTGAAGGCTACACCTTC
j_call: TRBJ2-2; clone_size: -; v_call: TRBV30; d_call: -; cdr3_aa: CAWSAGAGELFF; cdr3_nt: TGTGCCTGGAGTGCTGGGGCCGGGGAGCTGTTTTTT
j_call: TRBJ2-2; clone_size: many; v_call: TRBV28; d_call: TRBD1; cdr3_aa: CASSTDRGRAGELFF; cdr3_nt: TGTGCCAGCAGTACGGACAGGGGGCGCGCCGGGGAGCTGTTTTTT
j_call: TRBJ2-7; clone_size: -; v_call: TRBV7-6; d_call: TRBD1; cdr3_aa: CASSSGQGVNEQYF; cdr3_nt: TGTGCCAGCAGTTCCGGACAGGGGGTTAACGAGCAGTACTTC
j_call: TRBJ1-1; clone_size: few; v_call: TRBV7-9; d_call: TRBD1; cdr3_aa: CASSLGQGDTEAFF; cdr3_nt: TGTGCCAGCAGCTTAGGACAGGGAGACACTGAAGCTTTCTTT
j_call: TRBJ2-5; clone_size: -; v_call: TRBV12-5; d_call: -; cdr3_aa: CASGLYSVDTQYF; cdr3_nt: TGTGCTAGTGGTTTGTACAGTGTGGATACCCAGTACTTC
j_call: TRBJ2-1; clone_size: many; v_call: TRBV19; d_call: TRBD1; cdr3_aa: CASSATGTGINEQFF; cdr3_nt: TGTGCCAGTAGTGCAACCGGGACAGGGATCAATGAGCAGTTCTTC
j_call: TRBJ1-4; clone_size: -; v_call: TRBV20-1; d_call: -; cdr3_aa: CSAFNEKLFF; cdr3_nt: TGCAGTGCGTTTAATGAAAAACTGTTTTTT
j_call: TRBJ1-5; clone_size: -; v_call: TRBV5-6; d_call: -; cdr3_aa: CASSLNTGPQHF; cdr3_nt: TGTGCCAGCAGCTTGAACACAGGGCCCCAGCATTTT
j_call: TRBJ1-5; clone_size: -; v_call: TRBV6-6; d_call: -; cdr3_aa: CASSRTASNQPQHF; cdr3_nt: TGTGCCAGCAGTCGGACTGCGAGCAATCAGCCCCAGCATTTT
j_call: TRBJ2-7; clone_size: -; v_call: TRBV5-6; d_call: -; cdr3_aa: CASSLRGGEQYF; cdr3_nt: TGTGCCAGCAGCTTACGGGGCGGGGAGCAGTACTTC